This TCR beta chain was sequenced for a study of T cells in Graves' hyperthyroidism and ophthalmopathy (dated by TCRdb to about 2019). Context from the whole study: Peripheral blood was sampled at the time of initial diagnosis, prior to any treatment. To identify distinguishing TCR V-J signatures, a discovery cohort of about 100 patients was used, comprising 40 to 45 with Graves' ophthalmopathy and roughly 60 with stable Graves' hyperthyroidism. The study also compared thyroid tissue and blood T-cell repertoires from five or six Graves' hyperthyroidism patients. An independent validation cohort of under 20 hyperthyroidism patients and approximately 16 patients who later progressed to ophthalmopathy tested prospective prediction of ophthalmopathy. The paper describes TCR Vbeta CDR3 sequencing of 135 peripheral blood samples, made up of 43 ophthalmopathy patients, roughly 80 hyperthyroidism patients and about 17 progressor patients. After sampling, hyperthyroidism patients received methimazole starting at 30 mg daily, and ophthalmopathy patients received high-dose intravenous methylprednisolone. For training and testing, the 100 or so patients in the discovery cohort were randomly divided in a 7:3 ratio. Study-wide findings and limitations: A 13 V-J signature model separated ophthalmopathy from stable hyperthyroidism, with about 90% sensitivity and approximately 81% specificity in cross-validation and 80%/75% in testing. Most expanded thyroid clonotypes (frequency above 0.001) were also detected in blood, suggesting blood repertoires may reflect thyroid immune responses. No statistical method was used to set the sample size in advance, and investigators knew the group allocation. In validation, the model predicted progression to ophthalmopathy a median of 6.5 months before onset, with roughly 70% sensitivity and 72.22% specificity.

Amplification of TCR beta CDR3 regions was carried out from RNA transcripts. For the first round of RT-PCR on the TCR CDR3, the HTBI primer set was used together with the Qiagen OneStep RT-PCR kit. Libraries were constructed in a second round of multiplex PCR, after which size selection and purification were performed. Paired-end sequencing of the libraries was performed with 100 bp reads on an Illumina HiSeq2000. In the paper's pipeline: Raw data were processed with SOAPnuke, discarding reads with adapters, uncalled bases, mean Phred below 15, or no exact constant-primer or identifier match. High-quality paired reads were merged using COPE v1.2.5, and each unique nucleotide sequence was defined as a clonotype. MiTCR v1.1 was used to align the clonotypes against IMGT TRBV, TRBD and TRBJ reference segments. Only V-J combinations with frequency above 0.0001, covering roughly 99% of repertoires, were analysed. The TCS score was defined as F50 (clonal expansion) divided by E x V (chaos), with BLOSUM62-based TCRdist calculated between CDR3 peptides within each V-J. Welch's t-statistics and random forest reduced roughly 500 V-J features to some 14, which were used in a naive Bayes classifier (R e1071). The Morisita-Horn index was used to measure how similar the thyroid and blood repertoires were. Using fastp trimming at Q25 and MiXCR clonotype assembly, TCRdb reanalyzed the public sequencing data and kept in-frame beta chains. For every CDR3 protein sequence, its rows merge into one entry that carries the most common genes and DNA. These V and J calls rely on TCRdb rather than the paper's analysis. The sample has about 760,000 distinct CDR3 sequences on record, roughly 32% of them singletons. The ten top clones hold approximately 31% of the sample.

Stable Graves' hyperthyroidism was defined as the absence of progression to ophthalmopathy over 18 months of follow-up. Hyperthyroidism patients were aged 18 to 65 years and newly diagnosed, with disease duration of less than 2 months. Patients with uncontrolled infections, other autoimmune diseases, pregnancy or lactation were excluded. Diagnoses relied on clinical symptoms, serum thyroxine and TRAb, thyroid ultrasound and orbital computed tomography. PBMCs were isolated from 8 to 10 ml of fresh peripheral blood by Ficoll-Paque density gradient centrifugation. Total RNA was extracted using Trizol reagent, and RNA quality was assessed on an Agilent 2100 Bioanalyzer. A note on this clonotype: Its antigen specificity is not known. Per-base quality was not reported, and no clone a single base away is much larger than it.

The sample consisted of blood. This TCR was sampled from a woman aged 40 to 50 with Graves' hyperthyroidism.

This receptor has the CDR3 CASSRPLGISYEQYF. The DNA sequence is given as TGTGCCAGCAGCCGGCCCTTGGGAATCTCCTACGAGCAGTACTTC. The rearrangement joined TRBV7-2 to TRBJ2-7, with no D gene named confidently. CDR1 and CDR2 are read off the germline V gene as SGHTA and FQGNSA. V lost 5 bases and J lost 0 bases; the stretch between them is 14 bases long. From its cysteine to its phenylalanine, the CDR3 spans 15 amino acids. CDR3 DNA only is kept here, 45 bases in frame from base 1.